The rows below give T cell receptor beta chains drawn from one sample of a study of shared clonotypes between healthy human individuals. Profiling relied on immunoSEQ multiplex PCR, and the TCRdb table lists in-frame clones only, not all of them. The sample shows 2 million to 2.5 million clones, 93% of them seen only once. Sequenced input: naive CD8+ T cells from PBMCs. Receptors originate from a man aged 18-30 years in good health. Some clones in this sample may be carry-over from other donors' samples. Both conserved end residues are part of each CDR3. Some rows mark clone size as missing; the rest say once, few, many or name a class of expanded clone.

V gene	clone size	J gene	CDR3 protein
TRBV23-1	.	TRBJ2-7	CASSQSGSGRSYEQYF
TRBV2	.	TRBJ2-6	CASSVDRTGANVLTF
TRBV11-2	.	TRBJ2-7	CASSVGLNEQYF
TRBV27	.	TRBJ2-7	CASSLSSVPYEQYF
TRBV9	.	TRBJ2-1	CASSVERLAGGGEQFF
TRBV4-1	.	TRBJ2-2	CASSPQVGATSGSWGTGELFF
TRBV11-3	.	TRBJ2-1	CASSLVTSRSGFF
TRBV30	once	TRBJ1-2	CAWSVREYGYTF
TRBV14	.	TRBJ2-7	CASSPRGQSYEQYF
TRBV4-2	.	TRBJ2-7	CASSHPGAEGLSTSYEQYF
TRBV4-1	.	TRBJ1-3	CASSQDPGSGNTIYF
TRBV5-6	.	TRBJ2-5	CASSLRGIRNQETQYF
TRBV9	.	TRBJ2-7	CASSVAGGGYEQYF
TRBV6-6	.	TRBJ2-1	CASSNSGFYNEQFF
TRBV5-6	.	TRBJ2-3	CASSRPGATPTDTQYF
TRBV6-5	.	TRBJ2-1	CASSYGGLAIEQFF
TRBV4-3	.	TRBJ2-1	CASSQAYHRLAGALGNEQFF
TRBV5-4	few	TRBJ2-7	CASSLALSHEQYF
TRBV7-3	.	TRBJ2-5	CASSHYRDPVGTQYF
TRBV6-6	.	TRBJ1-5	CASSNDGAGDQPQHF
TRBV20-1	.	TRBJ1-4	CSAYRGEKLFF
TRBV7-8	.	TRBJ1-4	CASSFSAGGMGANEKLFF
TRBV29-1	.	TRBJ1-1	CSVPRGTEAFF
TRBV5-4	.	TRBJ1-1	CASSAGMGEAFF
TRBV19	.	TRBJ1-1	CASSPGTEAFF
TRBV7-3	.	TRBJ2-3	CASSLTTGGTDTQYF
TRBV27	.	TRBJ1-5	CASSLSSGEFRQPQHF
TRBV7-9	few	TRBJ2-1	CASSPGTSGSREQFF
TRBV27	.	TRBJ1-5	CASSLLGGMVPQHF
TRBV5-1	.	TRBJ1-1	CASSLGVSLGTEAFF
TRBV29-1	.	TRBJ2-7	CSVELDTFSYEQYF
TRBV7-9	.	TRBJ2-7	CASSPSLSGSYEQYF
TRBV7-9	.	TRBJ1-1	CASSTGSTEAFF
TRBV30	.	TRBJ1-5	CAWSRAANQPQHF
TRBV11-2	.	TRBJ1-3	CASSPNRGRGGTIYF
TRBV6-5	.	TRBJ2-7	CASSYSGRGYEQYF
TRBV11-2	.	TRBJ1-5	CASSLELGLSQPQHF
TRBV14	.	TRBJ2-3	CASSQDRRGTGPTDTQYF
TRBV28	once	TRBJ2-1	CASSFGVARGLLGNEQFF
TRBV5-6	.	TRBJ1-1	CASSLTAGQGLVNTEAFF
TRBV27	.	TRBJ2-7	CASSISGQGHEQYF
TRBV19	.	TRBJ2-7	CASSIGTSGLFRSYEQYF
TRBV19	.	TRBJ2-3	CASSISRYSTDTQYF
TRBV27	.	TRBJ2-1	CASSLRGSTYNEQFF
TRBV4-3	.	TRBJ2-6	CASSQGTAGANVLTF
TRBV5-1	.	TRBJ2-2	CASSLKSVPGTGELFF
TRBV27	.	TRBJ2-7	CASSHRGLASSREQYF
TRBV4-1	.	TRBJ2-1	CASSPLAGEALDEQFF
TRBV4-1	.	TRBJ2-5	CASSQVLAEETQYF
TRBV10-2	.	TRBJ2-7	CASSEIREINEQYF
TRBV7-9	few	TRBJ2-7	CASSSVAGGRAYEQYF